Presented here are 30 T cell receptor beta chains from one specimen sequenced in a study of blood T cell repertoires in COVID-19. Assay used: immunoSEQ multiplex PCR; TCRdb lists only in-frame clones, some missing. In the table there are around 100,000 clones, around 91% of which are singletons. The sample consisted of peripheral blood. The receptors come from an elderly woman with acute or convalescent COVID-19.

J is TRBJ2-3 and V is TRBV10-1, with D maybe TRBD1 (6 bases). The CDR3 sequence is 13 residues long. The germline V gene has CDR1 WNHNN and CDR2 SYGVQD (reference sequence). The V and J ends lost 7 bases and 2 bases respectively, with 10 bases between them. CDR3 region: CASNGQLTDTQYF. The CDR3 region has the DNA TGCGCCAGCAACGGACAGCTCACAGATACGCAGTATTTT.

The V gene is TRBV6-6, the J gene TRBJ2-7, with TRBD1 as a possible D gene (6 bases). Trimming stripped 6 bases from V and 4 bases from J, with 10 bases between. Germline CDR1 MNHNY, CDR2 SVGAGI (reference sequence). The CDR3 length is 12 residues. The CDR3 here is CASRTDSYEQYF. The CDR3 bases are TGTGCCAGCAGGACGGACAGTTACGAGCAGTACTTC.

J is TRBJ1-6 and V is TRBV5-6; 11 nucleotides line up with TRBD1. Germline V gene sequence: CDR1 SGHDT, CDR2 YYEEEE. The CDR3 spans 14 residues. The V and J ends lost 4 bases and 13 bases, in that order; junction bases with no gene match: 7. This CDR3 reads CASSADRGRSPLHF. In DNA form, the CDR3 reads TGTGCCAGCAGCGCGGACAGGGGGCGCTCCCCCCTCCACTTT.

The chain's CDR3 is CASSYGGVGGTDTQYF. Written as DNA, the CDR3 is TGTGCCAGCAGTTACGGCGGAGTGGGTGGCACAGATACGCAGTATTTT. This chain links TRBV6-5 with TRBJ2-3; no clear D gene. V lost 2 bases to trimming and J lost 1 base, with 13 bases between them. The germline CDR1 and CDR2 sequences are MNHEY and SVGAGI. The CDR3 spans 16 residues.

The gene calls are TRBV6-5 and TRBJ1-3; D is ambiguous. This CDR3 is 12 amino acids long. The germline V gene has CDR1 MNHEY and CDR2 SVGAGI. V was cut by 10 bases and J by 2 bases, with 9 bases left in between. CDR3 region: CATHGTGNTIYF. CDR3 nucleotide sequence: TGTGCCACCCACGGGACTGGAAACACCATATATTTT.

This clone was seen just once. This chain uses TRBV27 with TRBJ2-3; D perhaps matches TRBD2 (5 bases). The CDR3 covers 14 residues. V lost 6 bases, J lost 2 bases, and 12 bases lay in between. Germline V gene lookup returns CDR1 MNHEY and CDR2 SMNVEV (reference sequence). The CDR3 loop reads CASSKLVTTDTQYF. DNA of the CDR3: TGTGCCAGCAGCAAACTAGTGACCACAGATACGCAGTATTTT.

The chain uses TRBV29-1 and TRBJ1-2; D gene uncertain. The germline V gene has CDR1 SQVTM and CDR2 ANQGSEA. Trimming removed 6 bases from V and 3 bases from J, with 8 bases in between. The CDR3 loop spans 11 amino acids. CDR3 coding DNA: TGCAGCGTCGGCGGGCACTATGGCTACACCTTC. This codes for CSVGGHYGYTF.

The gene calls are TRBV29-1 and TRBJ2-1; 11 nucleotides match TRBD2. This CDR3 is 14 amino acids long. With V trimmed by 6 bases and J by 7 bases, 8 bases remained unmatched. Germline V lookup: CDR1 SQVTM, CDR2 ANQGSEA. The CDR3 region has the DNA TGCAGCGTCGAGAGGGCTAGCGGGGGGAATGAGCAGTTCTTC. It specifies CSVERASGGNEQFF.

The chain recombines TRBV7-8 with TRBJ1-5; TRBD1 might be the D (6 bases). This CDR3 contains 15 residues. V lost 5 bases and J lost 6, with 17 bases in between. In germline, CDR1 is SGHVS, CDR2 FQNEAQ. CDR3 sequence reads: CASSPVYRVGQPQHF. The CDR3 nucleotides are TGTGCCAGCAGCCCCGTGTACAGGGTTGGTCAGCCCCAGCATTTT. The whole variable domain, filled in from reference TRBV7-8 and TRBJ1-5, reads GAGVSQSPRYKVAKRGQDVALRCDPISGHVSLFWYQQALGQGPEFLTYFQNEAQLDKSGLPSDRFFAERPEGSVSTLKIQRTQQEDSAVYLCASSPVYRVGQPQHFGDGTRLSIL.

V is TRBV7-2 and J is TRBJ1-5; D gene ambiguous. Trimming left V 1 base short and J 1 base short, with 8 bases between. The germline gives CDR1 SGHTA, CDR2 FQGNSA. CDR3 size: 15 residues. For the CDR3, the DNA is TGTGCCAGCAGCTTAGGAGGAGGGAGCAATCAGCCCCAGCATTTT. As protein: CASSLGGGSNQPQHF.

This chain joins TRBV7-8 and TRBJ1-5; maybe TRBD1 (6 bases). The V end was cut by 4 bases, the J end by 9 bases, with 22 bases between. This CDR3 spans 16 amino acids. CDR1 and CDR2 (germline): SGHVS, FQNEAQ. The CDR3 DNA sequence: TGTGCCAGCAGCTCCAGGGGTGTGGGCCCCCGGGCGCCCCAGCATTTT. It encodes CASSSRGVGPRAPQHF.

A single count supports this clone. The CDR3: CASSKGTGVYEQYF. The CDR3 region has the DNA TGTGCCAGCAGTAAAGGGACAGGGGTCTACGAGCAGTACTTC. The chain couples TRBV3-1 (or the pseudogene TRBV3-2) to TRBJ2-7, with 10 positions matching TRBD1. CDR1 and CDR2 (germline): LGHDT, YNNKEL (reference sequence). V was pared by 6 bases and J by 3 bases, with 5 bases of the junction left unmatched. The CDR3 has 14 residues.

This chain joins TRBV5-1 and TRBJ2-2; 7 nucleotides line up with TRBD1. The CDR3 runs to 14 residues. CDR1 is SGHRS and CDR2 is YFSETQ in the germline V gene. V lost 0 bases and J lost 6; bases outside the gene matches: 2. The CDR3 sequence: CASSLVGQSGELFF. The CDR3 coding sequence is TGCGCCAGCAGCTTGGTGGGACAGTCCGGGGAGCTGTTTTTT.

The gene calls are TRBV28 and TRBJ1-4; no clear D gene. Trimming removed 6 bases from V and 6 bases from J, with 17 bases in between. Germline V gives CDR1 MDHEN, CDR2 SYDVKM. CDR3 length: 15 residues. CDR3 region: CASSPAGRLDEKLFF. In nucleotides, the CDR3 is TGTGCCAGCAGCCCCGCGGGGAGACTAGATGAAAAACTGTTTTTT.

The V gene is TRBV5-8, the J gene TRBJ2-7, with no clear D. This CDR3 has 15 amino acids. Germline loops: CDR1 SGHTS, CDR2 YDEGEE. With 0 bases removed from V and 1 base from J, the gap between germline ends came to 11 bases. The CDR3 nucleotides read TGTGCCAGCAGCTTGGGGCAGTCCAGGTCCTACGAGCAGTACTTC. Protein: CASSLGQSRSYEQYF.

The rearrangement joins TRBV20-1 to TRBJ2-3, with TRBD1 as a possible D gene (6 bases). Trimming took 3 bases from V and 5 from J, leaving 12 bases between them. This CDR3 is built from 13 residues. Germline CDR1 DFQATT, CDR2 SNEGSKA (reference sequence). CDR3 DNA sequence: TGCAGTGCTAGTGTGGGGGCACAAGATACGCAGTATTTT. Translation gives CSASVGAQDTQYF.

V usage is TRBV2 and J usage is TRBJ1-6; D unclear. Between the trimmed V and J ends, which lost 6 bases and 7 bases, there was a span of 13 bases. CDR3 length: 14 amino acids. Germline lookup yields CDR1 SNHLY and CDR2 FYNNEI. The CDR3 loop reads CASRSQLGNSPLHF. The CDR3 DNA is TGTGCCAGCAGATCACAGTTGGGCAATTCACCCCTCCACTTT.

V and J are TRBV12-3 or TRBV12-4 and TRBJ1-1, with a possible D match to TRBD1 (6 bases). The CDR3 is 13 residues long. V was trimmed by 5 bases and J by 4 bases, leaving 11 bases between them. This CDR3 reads CASSGRGSTEAFF. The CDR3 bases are TGTGCCAGCAGTGGAAGGGGGAGCACTGAAGCTTTCTTT.

In nucleotides, the CDR3 is TGTGCCAGCAGTTCCGGGGGTCAGCCCCAGCATTTT. Its protein is CASSSGGQPQHF. The chain employs TRBV27 and TRBJ1-5, with TRBD1 as a possible D gene (5 bases). V was cut by 4 bases and J by 6 bases, with 7 bases left in between. This CDR3 spans 12 amino acids. Germline V CDR1 and CDR2: MNHEY, SMNVEV (reference sequence).

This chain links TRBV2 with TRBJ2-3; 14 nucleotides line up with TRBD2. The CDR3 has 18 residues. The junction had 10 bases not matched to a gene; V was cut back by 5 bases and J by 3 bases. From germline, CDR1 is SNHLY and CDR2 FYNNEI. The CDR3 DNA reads TGTGCCAGCAGTCTTACAACAGGACTAGCGGGGGGAACAGATACGCAGTATTTT. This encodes CASSLTTGLAGGTDTQYF.

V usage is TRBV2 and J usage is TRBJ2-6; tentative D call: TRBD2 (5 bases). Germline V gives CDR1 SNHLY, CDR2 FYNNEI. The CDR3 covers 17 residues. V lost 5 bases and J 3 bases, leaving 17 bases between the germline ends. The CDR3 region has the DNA TGTGCCAGCAGTCCTCGCGGGTCAAAGCTTGGGGCCAACGTCCTGACTTTC. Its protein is CASSPRGSKLGANVLTF.

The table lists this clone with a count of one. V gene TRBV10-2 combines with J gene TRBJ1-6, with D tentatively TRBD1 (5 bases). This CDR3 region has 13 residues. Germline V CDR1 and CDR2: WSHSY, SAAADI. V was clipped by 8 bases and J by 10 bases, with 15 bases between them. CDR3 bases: TGCGCCAGCGTTGGACAAGTTATATCACCCCTCCACTTT. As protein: CASVGQVISPLHF.

The CDR3 DNA reads as TGTGCCAGCAGCCAAGCGGCAGGGGGCATTGGAAACACCATATATTTT. It encodes CASSQAAGGIGNTIYF. The genes are TRBV3-1 (or the pseudogene TRBV3-2) and TRBJ1-3; TRBD1 matches at 8 bases. After removal of 1 base from V and 3 bases from J, the junction contained 5 bases not matched to a gene. In germline, CDR1 is LGHDT, CDR2 YNNKEL (reference sequence). The CDR3 is 16 residues long.

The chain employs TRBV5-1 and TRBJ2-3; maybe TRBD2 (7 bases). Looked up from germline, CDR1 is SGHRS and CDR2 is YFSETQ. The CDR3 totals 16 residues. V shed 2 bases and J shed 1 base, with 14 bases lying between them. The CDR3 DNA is TGCGCCAGCAGCTTCGGGGGGCTATGGGGCACAGATACGCAGTATTTT. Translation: CASSFGGLWGTDTQYF.

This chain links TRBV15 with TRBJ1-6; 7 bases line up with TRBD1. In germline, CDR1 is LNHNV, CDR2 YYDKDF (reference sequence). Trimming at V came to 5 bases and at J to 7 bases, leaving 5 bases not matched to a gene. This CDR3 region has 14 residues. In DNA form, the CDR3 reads TGTGCCACCAGCTCCGGGACAGAAAATTCACCCCTCCACTTT. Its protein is CATSSGTENSPLHF.

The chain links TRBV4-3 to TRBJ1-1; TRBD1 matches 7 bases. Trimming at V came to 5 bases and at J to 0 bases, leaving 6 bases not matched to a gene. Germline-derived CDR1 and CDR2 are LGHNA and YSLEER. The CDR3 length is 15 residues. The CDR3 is CASSNGQVLNTEAFF. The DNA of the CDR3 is TGCGCCAGCAGCAACGGACAGGTGCTGAACACTGAAGCTTTCTTT.

For the CDR3, the DNA is TGTGCCAGCAGCTCCGGGACAGTTAATTCACCCCTCCACTTT. Translating gives CASSSGTVNSPLHF. The chain has TRBV2 and TRBJ1-6; 7 positions match TRBD1. CDR3 length: 14 residues. Germline lookup yields CDR1 SNHLY and CDR2 FYNNEI. The V segment lost 6 bases and the J segment 6 bases; nucleotides outside the gene matches: 5.

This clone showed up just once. The CDR3 bases are TGTGCCAGCAGTTACTACGGGGGACGGGGTAACTATGGCTACACCTTC. This encodes CASSYYGGRGNYGYTF. This sequence joins TRBV6-2 or TRBV6-3 and TRBJ1-2, with D possibly being TRBD1 (5 bases). Trimming shortened V by 1 base and J by 1 base, and 13 bases separated the two germline ends. The CDR3 contains 16 residues. Germline CDR1 MNHEY, CDR2 SVGEGT.

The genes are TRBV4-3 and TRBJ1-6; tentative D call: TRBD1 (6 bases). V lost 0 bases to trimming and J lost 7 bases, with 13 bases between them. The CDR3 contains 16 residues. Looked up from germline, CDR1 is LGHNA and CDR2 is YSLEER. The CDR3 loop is CASSQDVGTWNSPLHF. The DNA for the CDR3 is TGCGCCAGCAGCCAAGACGTGGGGACATGGAATTCACCCCTCCACTTT.

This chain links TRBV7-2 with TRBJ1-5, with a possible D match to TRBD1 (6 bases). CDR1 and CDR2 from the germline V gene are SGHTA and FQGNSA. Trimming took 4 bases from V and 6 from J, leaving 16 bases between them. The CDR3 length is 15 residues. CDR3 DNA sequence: TGTGCCAGCAGCTCCTCAGGGGTTTACAGTCAGCCCCAGCATTTT. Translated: CASSSSGVYSQPQHF. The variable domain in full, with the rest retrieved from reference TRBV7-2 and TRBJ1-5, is GAGVSQSPSNKVTEKGKDVELRCDPISGHTALYWYRQSLGQGLEFLIYFQGNSAPDKSGLPSDRFSAERTGGSVSTLTIQRTQQEDSAVYLCASSSSGVYSQPQHFGDGTRLSIL.